A single sample gave rise to the 21 T cell receptor beta chains below, sequenced in a study of blood T cell repertoires in COVID-19. The repertoire was sequenced with immunoSEQ multiplex PCR; TCRdb's copy has only in-frame clones and lacks some. Among 75,000 to 95,000 clones listed, around 85% were seen once. Sequenced input: peripheral blood. The receptors here all came from a man aged 50 to 60 with acute or convalescent COVID-19.

The rearrangement uses TRBV5-1 and TRBJ2-3; D remains ambiguous. This CDR3 is 14 amino acids long. The V end was cut by 0 bases, the J end by 0 bases, with 5 bases between. Germline V gene lookup returns CDR1 SGHRS and CDR2 YFSETQ. For the CDR3, the DNA is TGCGCCAGCAGCTTGGTTGGCAGCACAGATACGCAGTATTTT. This gives the protein CASSLVGSTDTQYF.

In this sample, this clone turned up once. The chain couples TRBV28 to TRBJ2-1; 11 nucleotides line up with TRBD2. The CDR3 runs to 17 residues. The germline CDR1 and CDR2 sequences are MDHEN and SYDVKM. V lost 5 bases and J lost 4; bases outside the gene matches: 10. The CDR3 reads CASSALGGTSGYNEQFF. CDR3 sequence (DNA): TGTGCCAGCAGTGCCCTCGGGGGGACTAGCGGTTACAATGAGCAGTTCTTC.

This rearrangement joins TRBV5-1 to TRBJ1-2; perhaps TRBD1 as D (6 bases). Germline loops: CDR1 SGHRS, CDR2 YFSETQ. CDR3 size: 14 residues. The V gene lost 0 bases and the J gene lost 8 bases, with 14 bases spanning the gap. The chain's CDR3 is CASSLEATGLGYTF. DNA of the CDR3: TGCGCCAGCAGCTTGGAAGCGACAGGTCTAGGCTACACCTTC.

This sequence joins TRBV3-1 (or the pseudogene TRBV3-2) and TRBJ1-1, with a weak D call TRBD1 (6 bases). With 4 bases removed from V and 5 bases from J, the gap between germline ends came to 8 bases. From germline, CDR1 is LGHDT and CDR2 YNNKEL (reference sequence). This CDR3 has 12 amino acids. For the CDR3, the DNA is TGTGCCAGCAGCCGTCAGGGGACTGAAGCTTTCTTT. Translation gives CASSRQGTEAFF.

This clone was recorded once. The V and J genes are TRBV5-8 and TRBJ1-6; TRBD1 agrees at 10 bases. The J segment lost 0 bases and the V segment lost 4 bases, leaving 7 bases of the junction unmatched. The CDR3 runs to 18 residues. CDR1 SGHTS and CDR2 YDEGEE come from the germline V gene. The chain's CDR3 is CASSPGTGASSYNSPLHF. The CDR3 DNA reads as TGTGCCAGCAGCCCCGGGACAGGGGCGAGCTCCTATAATTCACCCCTCCACTTT.

CDR3 residues: CASSRGQPQHF. CDR3 bases: TGTGCCAGCAGCAGGGGTCAGCCCCAGCATTTT. The chain links TRBV12-3 or TRBV12-4 to TRBJ1-5, with D perhaps TRBD1 (6 bases). With 6 bases removed from V and 6 bases from J, the gap between germline ends came to 6 bases. The CDR3 loop spans 11 amino acids.

The genes are TRBV4-3 and TRBJ1-3; TRBD1 matches 7 bases. CDR3 length: 18 residues. V lost 0 bases and J lost 3; bases outside the gene matches: 11. Germline V gene data show CDR1 as LGHNA and CDR2 as YSLEER. CDR3 sequence: CASSQEGDPGGYGNTIYF. The CDR3 DNA follows: TGCGCCAGCAGCCAAGAGGGGGACCCAGGGGGTTATGGAAACACCATATATTTT.

This clone is a singleton in its sample. The chain joins TRBV7-8 to TRBJ1-2; D is possibly TRBD1 (5 bases). There are 15 residues in the CDR3. The V end was cut by 2 bases, the J end by 2 bases, with 12 bases between. Germline V gene sequence: CDR1 SGHVS, CDR2 FQNEAQ. For the CDR3, the DNA is TGTGCCAGCAGCTTAATTTCAGGGTCAAACTATGGCTACACCTTC. It translates to CASSLISGSNYGYTF.

The V call is TRBV2, the J call TRBJ1-2; D is unresolved. This CDR3 has 11 amino acids. With 5 bases removed from V and 6 bases from J, the gap between germline ends came to 7 bases. Germline loops: CDR1 SNHLY, CDR2 FYNNEI. In DNA form, the CDR3 reads TGTGCCAGCAGTCCGGGGAATGGCTACACCTTC. It yields the protein CASSPGNGYTF. Full variable domain (remainder filled in from reference TRBV2 and TRBJ1-2): EPEVTQTPSHQVTQMGQEVILRCVPISNHLYFYWYRQILGQKVEFLVSFYNNEISEKSEIFDDQFSVERPDGSNFTLKIRSTKLEDSAMYFCASSPGNGYTFGSGTRLTVV.

The genes are TRBV19 and TRBJ2-2, with D unclear. The CDR3 covers 16 residues. The ends were cut back, 4 bases at V and 0 bases at J, with 12 bases in the middle. Per germline, CDR1 LNHDA and CDR2 SQIVND (reference sequence). In nucleotides, the CDR3 is TGTGCCAGTAGTACGTACAGTGATACGAACACCGGGGAGCTGTTTTTT. This gives the protein CASSTYSDTNTGELFF. Combining the CDR3 with reference TRBV19 and TRBJ2-2 gives the whole variable domain DGGITQSPKYLFRKEGQNVTLSCEQNLNHDAMYWYRQDPGQGLRLIYYSQIVNDFQKGDIAEGYSVSREKKESFPLTVTSAQKNPTAFYLCASSTYSDTNTGELFFGEGSRLTVL.

V usage is TRBV12-3 or TRBV12-4 and J usage is TRBJ1-1; 7 bases line up with TRBD1. The CDR3 has 13 residues. J was trimmed by 5 bases and V by 5 bases; bases with no gene match: 5. The CDR3 here is CASSTGAPTEAFF. CDR3 bases: TGTGCCAGCAGTACAGGGGCCCCAACTGAAGCTTTCTTT.

The rearrangement links TRBV6-5 to TRBJ1-1, with unresolved D. The V and J ends lost 7 bases and 4 bases respectively, with 16 bases between them. Germline-derived CDR1 and CDR2 are MNHEY and SVGAGI. The CDR3 extends over 14 amino acids. CDR3 residues: CASINLETGTEAFF. CDR3 nucleotide sequence: TGTGCCAGCATTAACCTTGAAACTGGCACTGAAGCTTTCTTT.

The chain employs TRBV7-2 and TRBJ1-3; D not certain. CDR1 SGHTA and CDR2 FQGNSA come from the germline V gene. Trimming took 5 bases from V and 0 from J, leaving 14 bases between them. The CDR3 is made up of 16 amino acids. CDR3 in amino acids: CASSIAGPNSGNTIYF. In nucleotides, the CDR3 is TGTGCCAGCAGCATCGCGGGTCCTAACTCTGGAAACACCATATATTTT.

The V call is TRBV18, the J call TRBJ2-3, with 13 bases fitting TRBD2. Germline values: CDR1 KGHSH, CDR2 LQKENI. V lost 6 bases and J lost 5; bases outside the gene matches: 8. CDR3 size: 16 residues. DNA for the CDR3: TGTGCCAGCTCCCAACTAGCGGGGGGGCTTGGAGATACGCAGTATTTT. Amino acid sequence: CASSQLAGGLGDTQYF.

The CDR3, as DNA: TGTGCCAGCAGCTTTCTTTCGGGTCTTGCGTCCTACGAGCAGTACTTC. Its translation: CASSFLSGLASYEQYF. This chain connects TRBV7-2 to TRBJ2-7; no clear D gene. The CDR3 covers 16 residues. Trimming left V 3 bases short and J 1 base short, with 16 bases between. The germline gives CDR1 SGHTA, CDR2 FQGNSA.

This rearrangement joins TRBV27 to TRBJ2-5, with D perhaps matching TRBD2 (5 bases). CDR1 is MNHEY and CDR2 is SMNVEV in the germline V gene (reference sequence). V was clipped by 1 base and J by 2 bases, with 14 bases between them. This CDR3 contains 16 residues. The CDR3 coding sequence is TGTGCCAGCAGTTTATTTGGGGAGCACATACAAGAGACCCAGTACTTC. It translates to CASSLFGEHIQETQYF.

The sample holds a few counts of this clone. CDR3 sequence (DNA): TGTGCCAGTAAGGCGGGAACCACCGGGGAGCTGTTTTTT. Its protein product is CASKAGTTGELFF. This chain uses TRBV19 with TRBJ2-2, with D tentatively TRBD2 (6 bases). CDR3 size: 13 residues. V was clipped by 7 bases and J by 4 bases, with 10 bases between them. Germline CDR1 LNHDA, CDR2 SQIVND (reference sequence). Filled out from reference TRBV19 and TRBJ2-2, the complete variable domain reads DGGITQSPKYLFRKEGQNVTLSCEQNLNHDAMYWYRQDPGQGLRLIYYSQIVNDFQKGDIAEGYSVSREKKESFPLTVTSAQKNPTAFYLCASKAGTTGELFFGEGSRLTVL.

The chain recombines TRBV6-5 with TRBJ2-7, with 11 nucleotides matching TRBD2. The CDR3 has 15 amino acids. The germline V gene encodes CDR1 MNHEY and CDR2 SVGAGI. The ends lost 6 bases at V and 2 bases at J; junction bases unmatched: 6. The CDR3 region is CASRATSGGPYEQYF. Written as DNA, the CDR3 is TGTGCCAGCAGGGCCACTAGCGGGGGCCCCTACGAGCAGTACTTC.

V is TRBV6-5 and J is TRBJ1-5, with TRBD1 identical over 7 bases. Looked up from germline, CDR1 is MNHEY and CDR2 is SVGAGI. V lost 10 bases, J lost 7 bases, and 10 bases stayed unmatched. CDR3 length equals 13 residues. This CDR3 is CATRRGPRQPQHF. The CDR3 nucleotides are TGTGCCACCCGGAGGGGGCCGAGACAGCCCCAGCATTTT.

As regards this clone: The sample contains more than one DNA sequence encoding this CDR3. The CDR3 coding sequence is TGTGCCAGCTCACCCGGACAGGGGGCCACTGAAGCTTTCTTT. This translates into CASSPGQGATEAFF. The gene calls are TRBV18 and TRBJ1-1, with 11 bases matching TRBD1. V lost 3 bases and J lost 4; bases outside the gene matches: 1. Germline loops: CDR1 KGHSH, CDR2 LQKENI. The CDR3 runs to 14 residues.

V and J are TRBV28 and TRBJ2-2; D might be TRBD1 (6 bases). V was trimmed by 11 bases and J by 6 bases, leaving 25 bases between them. Germline CDR1 MDHEN, CDR2 SYDVKM. The CDR3 covers 16 residues. In nucleotides, the CDR3 is TGTGCCTCCACCCCTACAGGGACCCCTGGGGCCGGGGAGCTGTTTTTT. Protein sequence: CASTPTGTPGAGELFF.